Detailed here is one T cell receptor (beta chain). Its recognized antigen is unknown. The input lacks base qualities; no much larger clone sits a single base away. Separate amplification of TCR alpha and beta chain libraries was performed from the second PCR step onward. To determine each donor's CMV status, fresh PBMCs were stimulated overnight with CMV viral lysate, and IFNgamma production from CD4+ T cells was then assessed. Miltenyi beads were used first to positively select CD4 T cells, and CD8 T cells were then positively selected from the CD4-negative fraction. Cells were stained for CD3, CD4, CD8, CD45RA, CD27 and a live/dead dye and were sorted on a BD Aria II into four subsets based on CD45RA and CD27. Blood came from three healthy volunteers, each fractionated into CD4 and CD8 T cells and then into four differentiation subsets. Roughly 110 ml of peripheral blood was collected from each donor, and PBMC were isolated by Ficoll-Paque PLUS density-gradient centrifugation. The sorted cells were lysed in RLT buffer, after which RNA was extracted using a Qiagen RNeasy kit and kept at -80 degrees C.

The entry originates in a study of naive and memory T cell subsets (dated by TCRdb to 2015 to 2018). For the wider study: The study applied an open-source, UMI-based TCR alpha and beta sequencing pipeline to sorted naive and memory peripheral blood T cell subsets. RNA was DNase-treated and reverse transcribed with TCR constant-region primers, mostly using SuperScript III. Complete agreement was observed between the functional CMV T cell responses and the IgG serology results.

The germline V gene provides CDR1 ENHRY and CDR2 SYGVKD. From V the trimming removes 6 bases and from J it removes 3 bases, while the gene matches leave 7 bases of the junction unaccounted for. The CDR3 has 14 amino acids, counting the end cysteine and phenylalanine. This entry keeps only the CDR3 DNA: 42 bases, framed from base 1. Summary of the overall study and its limitations: Single alpha or beta chain sequences, rather than paired alpha/beta receptors, were used to define clonotypes. RNA-based TCR counts may be influenced by expression changes linked to T cell activation and differentiation. Once error correction was done, more than 90% of naive TCR sequences showed up just once, which made the naive abundance distributions much steeper than those of the memory subsets. In both CD4 and CD8 cells, the Gini index increased while Shannon and inverse Simpson diversity decreased from naive through CM, EM and EMRA. The repertoire findings for the naive and memory subsets could not be validated against a ground truth because none was available. TCR abundance followed a power law with an exponent that was different for naive and memory subsets but consistent across the three individuals.

Library preparation used UMI-ligation and nested PCR. The beta constant-region primer consisted of an equimolar mixture of two oligonucleotides that together covered TRBC1 and TRBC2. A single-stranded oligonucleotide bearing the SP2 primer plus a 12-nucleotide UMI was ligated onto the 3' end of the cDNA by T4 RNA ligase 1. Four rounds of PCR were used to amplify ligated cDNA, with nested alpha and beta constant-region primers being used together with the SP2 primer. The ligation reaction was kept at 16 degrees C for roughly 20-24 hours. PCR2 was typically performed as a SYBR Green qPCR and was stopped at a predetermined threshold so that over-amplification was prevented. Apart from the first purification, every purification step used Agencourt AMPure XP magnetic beads. Library amounts were measured by Qubit and library quality was assessed on a TapeStation, where the main peak was expected at around 650 bp. Pooled libraries were sequenced on an Illumina MiSeq using v2 2x251 paired-end kits, and typically roughly 0.85-2 million reads were obtained per sample. Libraries were pooled at around 3.8 nM per sample, and about 5-7% PhiX was added to improve cluster recognition. The paper's data handling went like this. FASTQ reads processed by Demultiplexor were assigned V and J genes by Decombinator through tag matching that tolerated a single base-pair mismatch. UMIs were used by Collapsinator to correct both sequencing errors and frequency errors arising from PCR heterogeneity. TCRs were translated and CDR3s were extracted from the conserved cysteine to the FGXG phenylalanine by CDR3Translator, with non-productive sequences being flagged. Gini, Shannon entropy and inverse Simpson indices were calculated on repertoires that had been subsampled to equal numbers of UMI-defined TCRs. Within the linear range, a power law was fitted by maximum likelihood to the distributions of clonotype abundance. For one naive CD8 sample, the pipeline and MIGEC produced similar UMI counts, unique TCR numbers and clonal distributions. Repertoires were searched for about 7,000 CMV-associated CDR3 sequences compiled from VDJdb and a published dataset. TCRdb itself trimmed the public reads at Q25 with fastp, ran MiXCR and retained productive beta chains. Each entry merges the rows of one CDR3 protein and shows their most common DNA and genes. TCRdb's processing, not the authors' own work, is the source of the V and J calls. A total of roughly 91,000 distinct CDR3 sequences appear in this sample, about an eighth of them only once. 0.75% to 1% of the sample comes from the top ten.

The sequencing sample was made of central memory CD4+ T cells from blood. Reading the label with the study, this specimen's cell subset or site is: central memory, CD45RA- CD27+. The TCR was taken from a human donor in good health. Recombination connected TRBV10-3 to TRBJ2-7; a stretch of 8 junction bases matches TRBD1. The nucleotides read TGTGCCATCAGCGATACTGGACAGGGCTACGAGCAGTACTTC. It translates to CAISDTGQGYEQYF.